This T cell receptor beta chain derives from a study of T cell changes during pregnancy in multiple sclerosis. Looked up from germline, CDR1 is LNHDA and CDR2 is SQIVND (reference sequence). The CDR3 runs to 14 residues. The trim removed 9 bases at V and 7 bases at J, leaving 11 bases unmatched. Libraries were prepared by immunoSEQ multiplex PCR; TCRdb keeps only in-frame clonotypes and omits some of them. The sample consists of around 34,000 clones, approximately 94% of them appearing once. In this sample, this clone turned up a few times. J is TRBJ1-5 and V is TRBV19, with TRBD1 identical over 8 bases. This receptor was taken from a female donor with multiple sclerosis, enrolled in a pregnancy study. Specimen: CD4+ T cells from peripheral blood mononuclear cells, collected in the second trimester of pregnancy. CDR3 residues: CARHRGQAVQPQHF. The CDR3 region has the DNA TGTGCCAGACATCGGGGACAGGCTGTGCAGCCCCAGCATTTT. The variable domain in full, with the rest retrieved from reference TRBV19 and TRBJ1-5, is DGGITQSPKYLFRKEGQNVTLSCEQNLNHDAMYWYRQDPGQGLRLIYYSQIVNDFQKGDIAEGYSVSREKKESFPLTVTSAQKNPTAFYLCARHRGQAVQPQHFGDGTRLSIL.